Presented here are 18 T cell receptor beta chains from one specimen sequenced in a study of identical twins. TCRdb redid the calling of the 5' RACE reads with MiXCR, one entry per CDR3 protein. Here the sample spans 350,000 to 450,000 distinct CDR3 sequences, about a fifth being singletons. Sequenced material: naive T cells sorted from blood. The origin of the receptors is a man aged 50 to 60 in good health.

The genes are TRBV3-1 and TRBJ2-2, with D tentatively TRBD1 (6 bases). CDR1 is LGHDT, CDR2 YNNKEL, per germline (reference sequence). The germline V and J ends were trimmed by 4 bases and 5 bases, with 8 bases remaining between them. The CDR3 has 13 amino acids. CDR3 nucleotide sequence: TGTGCCAGCAGCCTTGGGACAACCGGGGAGCTGTTTTTT. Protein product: CASSLGTTGELFF.

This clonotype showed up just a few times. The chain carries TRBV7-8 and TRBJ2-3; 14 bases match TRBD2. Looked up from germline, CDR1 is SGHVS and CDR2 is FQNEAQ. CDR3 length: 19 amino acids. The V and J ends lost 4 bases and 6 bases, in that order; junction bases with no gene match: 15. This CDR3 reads CASSSAPPGLAGVSDTQYF. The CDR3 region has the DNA TGTGCCAGCAGCTCCGCCCCCCCGGGACTAGCGGGAGTATCTGATACGCAGTATTTT. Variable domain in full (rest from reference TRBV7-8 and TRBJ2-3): GAGVSQSPRYKVAKRGQDVALRCDPISGHVSLFWYQQALGQGPEFLTYFQNEAQLDKSGLPSDRFFAERPEGSVSTLKIQRTQQEDSAVYLCASSSAPPGLAGVSDTQYFGPGTRLTVL.

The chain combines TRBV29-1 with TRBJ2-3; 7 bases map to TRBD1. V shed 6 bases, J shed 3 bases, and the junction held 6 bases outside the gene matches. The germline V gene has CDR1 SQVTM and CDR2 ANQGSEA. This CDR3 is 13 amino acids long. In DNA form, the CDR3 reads TGCAGCGTGACAGGGCGGGTTACAGATACGCAGTATTTT. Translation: CSVTGRVTDTQYF.

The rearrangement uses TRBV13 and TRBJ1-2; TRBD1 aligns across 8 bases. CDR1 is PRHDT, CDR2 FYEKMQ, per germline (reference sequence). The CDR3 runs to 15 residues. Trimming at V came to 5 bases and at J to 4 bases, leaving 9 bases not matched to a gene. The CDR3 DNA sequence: TGTGCCAGCAGCCCCACCCGGACAGGGCGCTATGGCTACACCTTC. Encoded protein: CASSPTRTGRYGYTF.

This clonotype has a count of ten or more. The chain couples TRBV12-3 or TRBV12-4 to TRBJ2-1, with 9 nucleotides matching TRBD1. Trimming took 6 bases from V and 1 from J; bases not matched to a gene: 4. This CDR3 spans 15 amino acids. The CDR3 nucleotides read TGTGCCAGCAGGCAACAGGGGGCTTCCTACAATGAGCAGTTCTTC. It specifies CASRQQGASYNEQFF.

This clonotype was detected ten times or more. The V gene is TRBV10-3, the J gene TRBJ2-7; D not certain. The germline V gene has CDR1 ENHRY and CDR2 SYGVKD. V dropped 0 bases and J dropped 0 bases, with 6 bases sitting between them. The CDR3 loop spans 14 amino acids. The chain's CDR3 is CAISESVGSYEQYF. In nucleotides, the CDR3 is TGTGCCATCAGTGAGTCAGTCGGCTCCTACGAGCAGTACTTC.

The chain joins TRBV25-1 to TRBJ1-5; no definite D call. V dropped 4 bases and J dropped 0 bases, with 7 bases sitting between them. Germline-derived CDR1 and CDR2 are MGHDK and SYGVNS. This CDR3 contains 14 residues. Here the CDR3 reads CASSGPYSNQPQHF. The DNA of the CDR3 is TGTGCCAGCAGTGGCCCGTATAGCAATCAGCCCCAGCATTTT. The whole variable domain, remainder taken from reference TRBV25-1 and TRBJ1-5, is EADIYQTPRYLVIGTGKKITLECSQTMGHDKMYWYQQDPGMELHLIHYSYGVNSTEKGDLSSESTVSRIRTEHFPLTLESARPSHTSQYLCASSGPYSNQPQHFGDGTRLSIL.

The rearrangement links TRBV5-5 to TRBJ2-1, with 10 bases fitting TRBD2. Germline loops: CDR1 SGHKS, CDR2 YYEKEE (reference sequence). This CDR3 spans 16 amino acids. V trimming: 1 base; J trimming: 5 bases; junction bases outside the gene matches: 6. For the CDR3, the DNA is TGTGCCAGCAGCTTGTTTAGCGGGAGGAGGAACAATGAGCAGTTCTTC. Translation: CASSLFSGRRNNEQFF.

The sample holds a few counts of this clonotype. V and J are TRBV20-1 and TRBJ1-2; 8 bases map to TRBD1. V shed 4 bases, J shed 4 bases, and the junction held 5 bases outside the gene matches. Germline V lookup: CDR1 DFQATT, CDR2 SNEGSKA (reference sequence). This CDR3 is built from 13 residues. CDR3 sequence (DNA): TGCAGTGCTACAGGGGGCTGGAGCTATGGCTACACCTTC. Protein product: CSATGGWSYGYTF.

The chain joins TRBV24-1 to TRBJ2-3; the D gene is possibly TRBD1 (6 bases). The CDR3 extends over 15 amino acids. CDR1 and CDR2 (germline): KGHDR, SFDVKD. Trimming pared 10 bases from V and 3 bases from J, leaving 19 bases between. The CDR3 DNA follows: TGTGCCACAGCAACCGGGACAATTGGAACAGATACGCAGTATTTT. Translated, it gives CATATGTIGTDTQYF.

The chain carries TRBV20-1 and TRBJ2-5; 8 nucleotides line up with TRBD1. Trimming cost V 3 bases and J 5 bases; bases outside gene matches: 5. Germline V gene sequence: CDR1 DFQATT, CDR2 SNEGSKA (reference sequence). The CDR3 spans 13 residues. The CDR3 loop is CSASRRGLETQYF. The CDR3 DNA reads TGCAGTGCTAGTCGCAGGGGGCTCGAGACCCAGTACTTC.

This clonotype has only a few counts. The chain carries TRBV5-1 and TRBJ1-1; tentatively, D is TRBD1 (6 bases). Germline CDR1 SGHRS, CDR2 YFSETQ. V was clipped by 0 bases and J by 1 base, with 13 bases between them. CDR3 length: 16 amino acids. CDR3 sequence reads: CASSLEPRGTNTEAFF. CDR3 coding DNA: TGCGCCAGCAGCTTGGAACCCAGGGGAACGAACACTGAAGCTTTCTTT.

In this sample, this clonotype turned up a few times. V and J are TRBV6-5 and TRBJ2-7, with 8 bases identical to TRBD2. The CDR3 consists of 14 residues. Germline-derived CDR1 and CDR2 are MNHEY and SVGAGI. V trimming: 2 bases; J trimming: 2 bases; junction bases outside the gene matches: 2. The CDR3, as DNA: TGTGCCAGCAGTTACCAGCGGGGGACCTACGAGCAGTACTTC. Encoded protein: CASSYQRGTYEQYF.

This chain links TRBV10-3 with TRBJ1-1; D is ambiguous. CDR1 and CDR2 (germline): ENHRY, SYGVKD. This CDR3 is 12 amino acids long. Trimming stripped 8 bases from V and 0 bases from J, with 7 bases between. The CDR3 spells CAISGLNTEAFF. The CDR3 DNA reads TGTGCCATCTCGGGGTTGAACACTGAAGCTTTCTTT.

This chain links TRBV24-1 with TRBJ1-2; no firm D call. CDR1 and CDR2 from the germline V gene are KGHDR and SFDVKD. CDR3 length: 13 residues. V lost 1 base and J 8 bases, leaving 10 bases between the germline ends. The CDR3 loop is CATSDFTASGYTF. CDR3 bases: TGTGCCACCAGTGATTTTACAGCCTCGGGCTACACCTTC.

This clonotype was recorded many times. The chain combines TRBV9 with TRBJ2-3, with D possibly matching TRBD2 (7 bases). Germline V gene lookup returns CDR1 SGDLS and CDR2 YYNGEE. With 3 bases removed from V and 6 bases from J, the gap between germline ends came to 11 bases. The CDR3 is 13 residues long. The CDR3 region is CASSGGGADTQYF. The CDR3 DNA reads TGTGCCAGCAGCGGGGGGGGGGCGGATACGCAGTATTTT.

The DNA for the CDR3 is TGTGCCAGCAGCCCGGTCTTAGCTTCTCAAGAGACCCAGTACTTC. This sequence encodes CASSPVLASQETQYF. The rearrangement uses TRBV5-4 and TRBJ2-5; no reliable D call. The CDR3 length is 15 residues. Germline CDR1 is SGHNT and CDR2 is YYREEE (reference sequence). The V end lost 4 bases, the J end lost 2 bases, and 15 bases lay between the germline ends.

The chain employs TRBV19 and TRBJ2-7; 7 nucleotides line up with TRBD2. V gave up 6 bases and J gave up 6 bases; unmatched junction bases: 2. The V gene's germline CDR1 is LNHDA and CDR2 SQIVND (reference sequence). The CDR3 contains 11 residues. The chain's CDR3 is CASRWGGEQYF. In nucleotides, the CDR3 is TGTGCCAGTAGATGGGGGGGCGAGCAGTACTTC.